This TCR beta chain came from a study of cytomegalovirus exposure and HLA in healthy donors. Across the study: In a previous analysis, 117 million unique TCR beta sequences were found from 170 million or so T cells. Study-level results: Immune exposure was documented only through CMV serostatus. In an earlier analysis, most TCR beta V segments were productive about 87% or about 30% of the time.

Germline V gene lookup returns CDR1 SGHTA and CDR2 FQGNSA. V lost 1 base and J 0 bases, leaving 13 bases between the germline ends. The CDR3 spans 16 residues. Concerning this clone itself: Its antigen is still unknown.

The PCR contained 60 Vbeta and 13 Jbeta primers. The table came from immunoSEQ multiplex PCR; TCRdb's copy has only in-frame clones and leaves some out. This sample lists 96,000 or so clones; its ten largest clones have 3% to 3.5%. This rearrangement joins TRBV7-2 to TRBJ2-7; D is perhaps TRBD2 (6 bases). This TCR was recovered from a woman younger than 45 in good health and CMV-seronegative. Sequencing was performed on PBMCs. This CDR3 reads CASSLVAAGSSYEQYF. CDR3 nucleotides: TGTGCCAGCAGCTTAGTCGCGGCGGGGAGCTCCTACGAGCAGTACTTC.